The 32 T cell receptor beta chains listed next were all sequenced from one sample in a study of tumor-infiltrating lymphocytes in primary liver carcinoma. The template, roughly 0.45 ug total RNA, yielded TCR beta cDNA made with a constant-region primer. Employing slightly modified ARM-PCR, three nested multiplex PCR rounds were run, and these gave rise to the TCR beta libraries. Two initial PCR rounds of about 9 cycles each paired TRBV1-TRBV30 forward primers with a C-beta reverse primer. One entry per CDR3 protein, called by TCRdb with MiXCR from the multiplex PCR reads. The table has approximately 45,000 distinct CDR3 sequences, 75% seen once; the top ten hold roughly 38%. Bulk tissue was left unsorted, and RNA and DNA were co-extracted from roughly 20-30 mg of it. Sequencing was carried out using tumor-adjacent normal liver tissue. Receptors were obtained from a woman under 40 with primary liver carcinoma and hepatitis B virus infection.

For this clonotype: Germline is not matched at one junction end, which may reflect a read error. The V and J genes are TRBV11-2 and TRBJ2-1, with D perhaps TRBD2 (6 bases). The germline gives CDR1 SGHAT, CDR2 FQNNGV. This CDR3 spans 16 amino acids. The CDR3 reads CVSALSLDGSYNEQFF. The DNA for the CDR3 is TGTGTCAGCGCCTTAAGCCTGGACGGGAGCTACAATGAGCAGTTCTTC. Full variable domain (rest looked up from reference TRBV11-2 and TRBJ2-1): EAGVAQSPRYKIIEKRQSVAFWCNPISGHATLYWYQQILGQGPKLLIQFQNNGVVDDSQLPKDRFSAERLKGVDSTLKIQPAKLEDSAVYLCVSALSLDGSYNEQFFGPGTRLTVL.

This chain links TRBV30 with TRBJ1-6; no definite D call. The V gene lost 6 bases and the J gene lost 7 bases, with 13 bases spanning the gap. Per germline, CDR1 GTSNPN and CDR2 SVGIG (reference sequence). The CDR3 runs to 13 residues. CDR3: CACTRTRNSPLHF. The CDR3 region has the DNA TGTGCCTGTACCAGGACGAGGAATTCACCCCTCCACTTT.

This clonotype came up once. The V call is TRBV6-1, the J call TRBJ2-7, with TRBD1 matching 9 bases. The V gene end was trimmed by 9 bases and the J gene end by 1 base; junction bases not matched to a gene: 10. Germline V gene data show CDR1 as MNHNS and CDR2 as SASEGT. CDR3 length: 15 residues. CDR3 in amino acids: CASCESGTGSYEQYF. In DNA, the CDR3 is TGTGCCAGTTGTGAATCCGGGACAGGGTCCTACGAGCAGTACTTC.

About this clonotype: A junction boundary mismatches the germline segment, possibly from a read error. V and J are TRBV5-4 and TRBJ2-6; D may be TRBD1 (5 bases). Germline V gene data show CDR1 as SGHNT and CDR2 as YYREEE (reference sequence). The length of the CDR3 is 16 residues. The CDR3 here is CAISPMEGDAANVLAF. The DNA for the CDR3 is TGTGCCATCAGCCCAATGGAAGGGGATGCGGCCAACGTCCTGGCTTTC.

The J gene is TRBJ1-6, the V gene TRBV6-4; 7 bases fit TRBD1. Germline lookup yields CDR1 MRHNA and CDR2 SNTAGT. The V segment lost 2 bases and the J segment 10 bases; nucleotides outside the gene matches: 5. There are 14 residues in the CDR3. Here the CDR3 DNA reads TGTGCCAGCAGTGACGGGACAGAGGGATCACCCCTCCACTTT. This gives the protein CASSDGTEGSPLHF.

The count of this clonotype is one. A read error may explain this, as a much larger clone is one base away. V and J are TRBV30 and TRBJ2-7; D is unresolved. Germline loops: CDR1 GTSNPN, CDR2 SVGIG (reference sequence). The CDR3 spans 11 residues. The CDR3, as DNA: TGTGCCTGGAGTATTGGAGACGAGGAGTACTTC. It specifies CAWSIGDEEYF.

A note on this clonotype: The junction does not match germline at one end; this may be a read error. This rearrangement joins TRBV6-6 to TRBJ2-1; no definite D call. CDR1 is MNHNY and CDR2 is SVGAGI in the germline V gene (reference sequence). The CDR3 contains 11 residues. DNA for the CDR3: TGTGCCTGCACCTCCTACAACGAGCAGTTCTTC. As protein: CACTSYNEQFF.

This clonotype occurred a few times. The chain links TRBV20-1 to TRBJ2-2, with TRBD2 identical over 7 bases. In germline, CDR1 is DFQATT, CDR2 SNEGSKA (reference sequence). The CDR3 runs to 17 residues. The trim removed 0 bases at V and 3 bases at J, leaving 10 bases unmatched. The chain's CDR3 is CSARDAGAGAHTGELFF. The DNA for the CDR3 is TGCAGTGCTAGAGATGCCGGGGCGGGAGCTCACACCGGGGAGCTGTTTTTT.

J is TRBJ2-1 and V is TRBV6-2 or TRBV6-3, with 7 positions matching TRBD2. Germline V gene sequence: CDR1 MNHEY, CDR2 SVGEGT. V lost 9 bases and J lost 15; bases outside the gene matches: 23. CDR3 length: 15 amino acids. CDR3: CASRMIERGYNERFF. Here the CDR3 DNA reads TGTGCCAGTCGAATGATCGAGCGGGGCTACAATGAACGGTTCTTC.

This clonotype was counted at least ten times. CDR3 DNA: TGTGCCAGCAGTTTATTATTTATAGCGGGAGGCGGGAATGAGCAGTTCTTC. As protein: CASSLLFIAGGGNEQFF. The chain employs TRBV28 and TRBJ2-1, with 10 bases that match TRBD2. CDR3 length: 17 residues. CDR1 is MDHEN, CDR2 SYDVKM, per germline. V was clipped by 1 base and J by 7 bases; unmatched bases: 10. The full variable domain, its missing parts supplied by reference TRBV28 and TRBJ2-1, is DVKVTQSSRYLVKRTGEKVFLECVQDMDHENMFWYRQDPGLGLRLIYFSYDVKMKEKGDIPEGYSVSREKKERFSLILESASTNQTSMYLCASSLLFIAGGGNEQFFGPGTRLTVL.

As for this clonotype: At one end, the junction sequence differs from germline, possibly due to a read error. The CDR3 nucleotides read TGCAGCGTTGTCACGCCGAAGGCCTACGGGCAGTACTTC. As protein: CSVVTPKAYGQYF. The chain uses TRBV29-1 and TRBJ2-7, with D hard to call. The germline gives CDR1 SQVTM, CDR2 ANQGSEA. CDR3 length: 13 amino acids.

In its sample, this clonotype was seen many times. The chain uses TRBV28 and TRBJ2-7; a possible D gene is TRBD1 (5 bases). In germline, CDR1 is MDHEN, CDR2 SYDVKM. Trimming removed 9 bases from V and 3 bases from J, with 15 bases in between. CDR3 length equals 13 residues. The CDR3 DNA follows: TGTGCCAGTTGGGGCGGCTCGAACTACGAGCAGTACTTC. Protein sequence: CASWGGSNYEQYF.

This clonotype was detected many times. CDR3 sequence (DNA): TGTGCCAGCAGTACGACCTTAATAGCGGGAAAAAACGAGCAGTACTTC. Its translation is CASSTTLIAGKNEQYF. This rearrangement joins TRBV6-5 to TRBJ2-7; 8 bases fit TRBD2. Unmatched junction bases numbered 14, after V lost 5 bases and J lost 5 bases. This CDR3 spans 16 amino acids. Germline V CDR1 and CDR2: MNHEY, SVGAGI.

With regard to this clonotype: The junction departs from the called germline gene at one end, perhaps through a read error. J is TRBJ1-4 and V is TRBV4-1; D not certain. CDR1 and CDR2 from the germline V gene are MGHRA and YSYEKL. The CDR3 extends over 15 amino acids. Here the CDR3 DNA reads TGCGCCAGTAGCCTAGACGTCGCACCGAGGGAAAAACTGTTTTTT. Amino acids: CASSLDVAPREKLFF.

Comments on this clonotype: One end of the junction is discordant with germline, which a read error may explain. This CDR3 is CSVDGLVETQYF. DNA of the CDR3: TGTAGCGTAGACGGGCTAGTGGAGACCCAGTACTTC. The V and J genes are TRBV29-1 and TRBJ2-5, with D possibly being TRBD2 (5 bases). The CDR3 loop spans 12 amino acids. From germline, CDR1 is SQVTM and CDR2 ANQGSEA. The full variable domain, completed using reference TRBV29-1 and TRBJ2-5, is SAVISQKPSRDICQRGTSLTIQCQVDSQVTMMFWYRQQPGQSLTLIATANQGSEATYESGFVIDKFPISRPNLTFSTLTVSNMSPEDSSIYLCSVDGLVETQYFGPGTRLLVL.

Remarks on this clonotype: A junction boundary mismatches the germline segment, possibly from a read error. The chain combines TRBV4-2 with TRBJ2-2; D may match TRBD1 or TRBD2 (6 bases each). Germline CDR1 is LGHNA and CDR2 is YNFKEQ. The length of the CDR3 is 16 residues. In DNA form, the CDR3 reads TGTACCAGTAGCCGACGCCCGGAGGGGGGCACCGGGGAGCTGTTTTTT. Amino acid sequence: CTSSRRPEGGTGELFF.

This clonotype has at least ten counts. The chain employs TRBV29-1 and TRBJ2-1, with 7 bases identical to TRBD1. The trim removed 7 bases at V and 8 bases at J, leaving 8 bases unmatched. The CDR3 totals 12 residues. Germline V lookup: CDR1 SQVTM, CDR2 ANQGSEA. CDR3 bases: TGCAGCGGCCGACAGGGATCCGATGAGCAGTTCTTC. It specifies CSGRQGSDEQFF.

Points on this clonotype: This may be a read error, as it is one base from a much larger clone. The genes are TRBV4-3 and TRBJ2-3; the D is unclear. The germline V gene has CDR1 LGHNA and CDR2 YSLEER. V was trimmed by 3 bases and J by 6 bases, leaving 16 bases between them. The CDR3 has 15 residues. The DNA of the CDR3 is TGCGCCAGCAGCCATGCCATGTGGAGCCGGGATACGCAGTATTTT. Encoded protein: CASSHAMWSRDTQYF.

The chain is built from TRBV12-3 or TRBV12-4 and TRBJ2-2, with D possibly called TRBD1 or TRBD2 (6 bases each). This CDR3 region has 17 residues. The CDR3 loop reads CTSSLGMDSANTGELFF. In nucleotides, the CDR3 is TGTACTAGCAGTTTAGGGATGGACAGCGCGAACACCGGGGAGCTGTTTTTT.

This clonotype was seen only once. This clone may be a read error of a much larger clone one base away. The V gene is TRBV7-9, the J gene TRBJ2-3; D remains ambiguous. The CDR3 sequence is 15 residues long. In germline, CDR1 is SEHNR, CDR2 FQNEAQ (reference sequence). CDR3 DNA: TGTGCCTGCAGCTTTGCGGCAACTAGCACAGATACGCAGTATTTT. Its translation: CACSFAATSTDTQYF.

This clonotype was detected a few times. The final CDR3 position lacks the conserved phenylalanine or tryptophan, pointing to a likely read error. The rearrangement links TRBV11-2 to TRBJ1-1, with TRBD1 identical over 7 bases. The CDR3 covers 11 residues. Trimming removed 5 bases from V and 10 bases from J; junction bases left unmatched: 4. Germline V gene lookup returns CDR1 SGHAT and CDR2 FQNNGV. The CDR3 nucleotides are TGTGCCAGCAGCCCCTGGACAGGAGCTTTCTTA. Translating it yields CASSPWTGAFL.

Concerning this clonotype: The CDR3 ends on some other residue instead of the conserved phenylalanine or tryptophan, so this is likely a read error. This chain links TRBV10-3 with TRBJ2-7; no definite D call. Germline CDR1 and CDR2: ENHRY and SYGVKD. V dropped 3 bases and J dropped 5 bases, with 14 bases sitting between them. This CDR3 comprises 14 residues. For the CDR3, the DNA is TGTGCCATCAGTGACCCCGACCGAGACAACGAGCAGTACTCC. It codes for CAISDPDRDNEQYS.

The chain employs TRBV24-1 and TRBJ1-2; D might be TRBD1 (6 bases). V gave up 5 bases and J gave up 0 bases, with 6 bases separating them. CDR3 length: 13 residues. CDR1 is KGHDR, CDR2 SFDVKD, per germline. The CDR3 DNA is TGTGCCACCAGTGGGGACACTAACTATGGCTACACCTTC. Residues: CATSGDTNYGYTF.

The rearrangement links TRBV28 to TRBJ2-2; D perhaps matches TRBD2 (6 bases). V lost 3 bases to trimming and J lost 6 bases, with 20 bases between them. The CDR3 loop spans 17 amino acids. Germline values: CDR1 MDHEN, CDR2 SYDVKM. CDR3: CASSFASGVTAPGELFF. The CDR3 region has the DNA TGTGCCAGCAGTTTTGCCTCGGGGGTAACTGCACCCGGGGAGCTGTTTTTT. Complete variable domain (other parts from reference TRBV28 and TRBJ2-2): DVKVTQSSRYLVKRTGEKVFLECVQDMDHENMFWYRQDPGLGLRLIYFSYDVKMKEKGDIPEGYSVSREKKERFSLILESASTNQTSMYLCASSFASGVTAPGELFFGEGSRLTVL.

As for this clonotype: One end of the junction fails to match germline, which may point to a read error. The rearrangement links TRBV4-2 to TRBJ2-1; 7 bases fit TRBD2. The CDR3 totals 16 residues. Germline V gene lookup returns CDR1 LGHNA and CDR2 YNFKEQ. CDR3 protein: CASGQEGGGPYNEQFF. The DNA of the CDR3 is TGTGCCAGCGGCCAAGAGGGCGGGGGACCCTACAATGAGCAGTTCTTC.

At least ten counts were recorded for this clonotype. The chain is built from TRBV6-2 or TRBV6-3 and TRBJ2-7, with 9 bases fitting TRBD1. From germline, CDR1 is MNHEY and CDR2 SVGEGT. The CDR3 sequence is 17 residues long. Trimming at V came to 0 bases and at J to 5 bases, leaving 11 bases not matched to a gene. CDR3 sequence (DNA): TGTGCCAGCAGTTACTCGGTCCTGGGACAGGGTGGGAACGAGCAGTACTTC. Translating it yields CASSYSVLGQGGNEQYF.

Comment on this clonotype: A junction end diverges from the germline sequence, so it may reflect a read error. V and J are TRBV11-3 and TRBJ2-3; 8 nucleotides align to TRBD2. The CDR3 loop spans 19 amino acids. Per the germline V gene, CDR1 is SGHNT and CDR2 is YENEEA. CDR3 sequence: CASSLGFGAGARGTDTQYF. The CDR3 DNA reads as TGTGCCAGCAGCTTAGGTTTTGGAGCGGGAGCGAGAGGCACAGATACACAGTATTTT.

This clonotype was recorded many times. This chain uses TRBV12-3 or TRBV12-4 with TRBJ2-5, with D maybe TRBD2 (5 bases). Deletions cut 1 base from V and 2 bases from J, with 11 bases between. The CDR3 consists of 15 residues. The CDR3 DNA sequence: TGTGCCAGCAGTTTAGGAGCGGATCCACAAGAGACCCAGTACTTC. Its protein product is CASSLGADPQETQYF.

At least ten counts were recorded for this clonotype. V is TRBV6-5 and J is TRBJ2-5, with 10 nucleotides matching TRBD1. This CDR3 spans 13 amino acids. Germline CDR1 reads MNHEY; CDR2 reads SVGAGI. Trimming took 5 bases from V and 7 from J; bases not matched to a gene: 4. The CDR3 DNA reads as TGTGCCAGCAGTACCGACAGGGGGCTGACCCAGTACTTC. Its protein product is CASSTDRGLTQYF.

Concerning this clonotype: A read error may account for a junction end that differs from germline. The genes are TRBV4-2 and TRBJ2-2; 10 bases fit TRBD1. In germline, CDR1 is LGHNA, CDR2 YNFKEQ. This CDR3 comprises 17 residues. CDR3 in DNA: TGTGCCTGCAGCCAACGGGGGACAGGGGTGAACACCTGGGAGCTGTTTTTT. This translates into CACSQRGTGVNTWELFF.

Worth noting for this clonotype: This likely comes from a read error, as the CDR3 has no conserved phenylalanine or tryptophan at its end. The chain employs TRBV6-6 and TRBJ2-1; 11 bases are a match to TRBD2. This CDR3 spans 16 amino acids. Germline V gives CDR1 MNHNY, CDR2 SVGAGI (reference sequence). The CDR3 spells CDSGPKLAGVLNEQFS. In nucleotides, the CDR3 is TGTGACAGCGGTCCCAAACTAGCGGGAGTTTTAAATGAGCAGTTCTCC.

The rearrangement uses TRBV6-2 or TRBV6-3 and TRBJ2-1; the D gene is possibly TRBD2 (6 bases). CDR1 and CDR2 from the germline V gene are MNHEY and SVGEGT. Trimming left V 11 bases short and J 1 base short, with 21 bases between. The CDR3 length is 16 residues. CDR3 DNA: TGTGCCGGCAACCTCCTTGTGGAGGGGTCCTACAATGAGCAGTTCTTC. Protein product: CAGNLLVEGSYNEQFF.